This T cell receptor (delta chain) was identified during a study of gamma-delta chains in newborns, infants, children. Study-wide context: Microbial exposure reportedly drives polyclonal innate γδ T cell expansion after birth.

The germline V gene has CDR1 GEAIGNYY and CDR2 EKD. Trimming at V came to 1 base and at J to 0 bases, leaving 9 bases not matched to a gene. The CDR3 is made up of 18 amino acids. TCRdb repeated clone calling on the reads with CATT. The sample lists 14,000 to 15,000 delta-chain clones, 7% to 8.5% seen once, with under 25% in the top ten. A few counts support this clone. The chain couples TRDV2 to TRDJ2; the match to TRDD3 covers 8 bases. This sequence was found in a child who was a newborn, infant or young child, either healthy, febrile or measles-vaccinated (not recorded which). Sequenced input: blood. Written as DNA, the CDR3 is TGTGCCTGTGACACAGTACTGGGGGCTACCTCTTTGACAGCACAACTCTTCTTT. Encoded protein: CACDTVLGATSLTAQLFF.